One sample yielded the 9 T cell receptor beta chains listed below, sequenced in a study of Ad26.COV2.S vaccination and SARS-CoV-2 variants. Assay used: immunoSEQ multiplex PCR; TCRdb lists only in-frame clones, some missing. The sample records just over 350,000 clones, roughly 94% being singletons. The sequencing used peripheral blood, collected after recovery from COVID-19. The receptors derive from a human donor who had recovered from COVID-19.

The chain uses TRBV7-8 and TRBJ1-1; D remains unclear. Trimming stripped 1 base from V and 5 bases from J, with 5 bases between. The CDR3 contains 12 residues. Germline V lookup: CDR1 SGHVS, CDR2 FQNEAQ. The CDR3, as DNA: TGTGCCAGCAGCTTAGGGGAAACTGAAGCTTTCTTT. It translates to CASSLGETEAFF.

This CDR3 is CASTLHWGTGYTF. The CDR3 DNA sequence: TGTGCCAGCACCCTTCATTGGGGGACCGGCTACACCTTC. The chain links TRBV27 to TRBJ1-2, with D possibly TRBD1 on 5 matching bases. In germline, CDR1 is MNHEY, CDR2 SMNVEV (reference sequence). CDR3 length equals 13 residues. The V and J ends lost 7 bases and 8 bases respectively, with 17 bases between them.

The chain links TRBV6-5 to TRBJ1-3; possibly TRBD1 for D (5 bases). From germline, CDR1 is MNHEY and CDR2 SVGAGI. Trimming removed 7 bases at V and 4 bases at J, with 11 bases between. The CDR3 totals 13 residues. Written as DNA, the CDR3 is TGTGCCAGCAAGAGGGACGCGGGAAACACCATATATTTT. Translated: CASKRDAGNTIYF.

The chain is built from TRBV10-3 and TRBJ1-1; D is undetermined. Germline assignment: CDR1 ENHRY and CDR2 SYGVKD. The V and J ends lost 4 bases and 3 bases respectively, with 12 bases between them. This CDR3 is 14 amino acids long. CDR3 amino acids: CAISVLQGDTEAFF. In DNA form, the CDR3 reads TGTGCCATCAGTGTTCTTCAAGGAGACACTGAAGCTTTCTTT.

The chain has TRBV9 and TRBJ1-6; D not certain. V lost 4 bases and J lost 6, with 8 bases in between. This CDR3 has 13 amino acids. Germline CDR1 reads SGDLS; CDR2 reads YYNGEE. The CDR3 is CASSPAGNSPLHF. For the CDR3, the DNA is TGTGCCAGCAGCCCGGCGGGTAATTCACCCCTCCACTTT.

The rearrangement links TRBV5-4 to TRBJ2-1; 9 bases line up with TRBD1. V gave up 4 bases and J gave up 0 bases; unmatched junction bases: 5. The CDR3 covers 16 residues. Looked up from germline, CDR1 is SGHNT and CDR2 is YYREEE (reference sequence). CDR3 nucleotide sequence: TGTGCCAGCAGCAGGACAGGGGTTGGCTCCTACAATGAGCAGTTCTTC. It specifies CASSRTGVGSYNEQFF.

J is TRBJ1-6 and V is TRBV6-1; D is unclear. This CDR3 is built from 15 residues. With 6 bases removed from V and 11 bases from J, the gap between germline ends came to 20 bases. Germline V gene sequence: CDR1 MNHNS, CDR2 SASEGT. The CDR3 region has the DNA TGTGCCAGCAGCTCTCCTGGCCGGGCTTCGCCACCCCTCCACTTT. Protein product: CASSSPGRASPPLHF.

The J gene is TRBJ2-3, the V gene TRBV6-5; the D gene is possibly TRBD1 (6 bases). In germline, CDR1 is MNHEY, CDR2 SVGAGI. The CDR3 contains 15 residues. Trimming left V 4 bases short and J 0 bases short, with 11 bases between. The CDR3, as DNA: TGTGCCAGCAGTTCCGGACAGCCTAGCACAGATACGCAGTATTTT. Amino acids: CASSSGQPSTDTQYF.

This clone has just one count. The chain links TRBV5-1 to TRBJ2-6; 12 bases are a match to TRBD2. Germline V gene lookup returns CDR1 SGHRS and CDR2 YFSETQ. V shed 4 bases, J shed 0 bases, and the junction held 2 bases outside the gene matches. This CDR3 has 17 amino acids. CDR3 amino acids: CASSPTSGGSGANVLTF. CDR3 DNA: TGCGCCAGCAGCCCGACTAGCGGGGGCTCTGGGGCCAACGTCCTGACTTTC.